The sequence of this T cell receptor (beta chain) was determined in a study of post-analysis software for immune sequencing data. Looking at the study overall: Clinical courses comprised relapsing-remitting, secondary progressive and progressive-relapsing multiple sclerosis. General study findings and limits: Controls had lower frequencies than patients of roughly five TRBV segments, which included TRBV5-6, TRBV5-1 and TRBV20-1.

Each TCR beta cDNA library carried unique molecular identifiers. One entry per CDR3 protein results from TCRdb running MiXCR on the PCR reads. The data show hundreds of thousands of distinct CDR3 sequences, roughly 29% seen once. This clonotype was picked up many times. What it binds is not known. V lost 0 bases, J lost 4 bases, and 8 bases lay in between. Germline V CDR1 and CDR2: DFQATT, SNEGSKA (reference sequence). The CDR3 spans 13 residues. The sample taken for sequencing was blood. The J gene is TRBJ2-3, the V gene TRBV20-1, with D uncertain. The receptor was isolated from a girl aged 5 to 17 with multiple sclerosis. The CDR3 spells CSARDLKADTQYF. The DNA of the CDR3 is TGCAGTGCTAGAGACCTCAAAGCAGATACGCAGTATTTT.